This TCR beta chain stems from a study of technical replicates of blood from several donors (dated by TCRdb to 2015 to 2018). This clone has more than one count but fewer than ten. What antigen it recognizes has not been identified. Per-nucleotide qualities are absent, and no much larger clonotype sits a single base away. Library prep was done by the immunoSEQ multiplex PCR assay. In its TCRdb copy, this immuneACCESS table keeps in-frame sequences only and misses some clones. Where compared with another copy, unresolved V genes explain less than half of these, and the others have no known cause. The sample table shows roughly 45,000 clones, and 80% to 95% are seen once. 3% to 5% of the sample goes to the ten largest clones. According to the germline V gene, CDR1 reads MNHEY and CDR2 reads SVGAGI. Compared with germline, V lacks 6 bases and J lacks 2 bases; bases without a gene match: 6. From the cysteine through the phenylalanine, the CDR3 covers 15 amino acids. Here the CDR3 DNA is all that survives: 45 bases in frame from base 1.

Sequencing used PBMCs. The chain links TRBV6-5 with TRBJ2-5; TRBD2 agrees with 10 junctional bases. This clonotype was sampled from a human donor in good health. Some clones in this sample may be carry-over from other donors' samples. This receptor has the CDR3 CASRRTAGGQETQYF. In nucleotide form, the sequence is TGTGCCAGCAGACGGACAGCGGGGGGGCAAGAGACCCAGTACTTC.